This note documents a single TCR beta chain sequence. The RNA input was roughly 0.45 to 1 ug, and it was reverse transcribed with random hexamers. With immunoSEQ multiplex PCR, TCR beta CDR3 was amplified across 54 Vbeta and 13 Jbeta. MiXCR was run by TCRdb on the immunoSEQ multiplex PCR reads, yielding one entry per CDR3 protein. The data hold 100,000 to 150,000 distinct CDR3 sequences, with just under 95% observed a single time. The CDR3 has 15 amino acids. With V trimmed by 5 bases and J by 4 bases, 10 bases remained unmatched. This record comes from a study of CD8 T cells in Susac syndrome. Sequenced: CD4+ T cells from PBMCs. The TCR originated in a human donor in good health. The chain couples TRBV12-3 or TRBV12-4 to TRBJ2-7; 8 nucleotides align to TRBD1. CDR3 amino acids: CASSPSGTGQYEQYF. The DNA of the CDR3 is TGTGCCAGCAGTCCCTCCGGGACAGGACAATACGAGCAGTACTTC.